These T cell receptor beta chains were read from a single sample in a study of cytotoxic CD8 clonotypes in ibrutinib-treated CLL. Some clones are missing from TCRdb's copy, which holds only in-frame ones; the method was immunoSEQ multiplex PCR. Of about 44,000 clones listed, 60% to 80% are singletons. Here the sequenced sample was PBMCs, taken after 12 months of ibrutinib treatment. The receptors were gathered from a human donor with chronic lymphocytic leukemia. The CDR3 runs from the conserved cysteine through the conserved F or W.

V gene	J gene	CDR3 protein
TRBV27	TRBJ2-3	CASSYALLSTDTQYF
TRBV30	TRBJ1-1	CAWRRTGKAFF
TRBV18	TRBJ2-1	CASSPGPYNEQFF
TRBV6-1	TRBJ1-2	CASSKTGQGYTF
TRBV7-6	TRBJ2-7	CASSLSLISYEQYF
TRBV2	TRBJ1-5	CASSETGGGQPQHF
TRBV30	TRBJ2-7	CAWTPPTSVAFDRGSYEQYF
TRBV27	TRBJ2-7	CASSLSWLAAYEQYF
TRBV5-1	TRBJ2-1	CASSLLGGTYNEQFF
TRBV9	TRBJ2-3	CASSTPRFGGRTDTQYF
TRBV2	TRBJ2-3	CASGLLGTDTQYF
TRBV9	TRBJ1-3	CASSLGGAISGNTIYF
TRBV4-1	TRBJ1-2	CASSVLEGQALYGYTF
TRBV4-2	TRBJ2-7	CASSRNSEPTYEQYF
TRBV4-2	TRBJ1-2	CASSQEWGAGYTF
TRBV2	TRBJ2-7	CASSALQREQYF
TRBV6-6	TRBJ1-2	CASSYSTRADYGYTF
TRBV18	TRBJ2-3	CASSPRRLGPSTDTQYF
TRBV5-6	TRBJ1-6	CASTNGGLGNSPLHF
TRBV7-9	TRBJ2-3	CASDPLAGWTDTQYF
TRBV6-5	TRBJ2-5	CASSYSSGAPQETQYF
TRBV5-1	TRBJ1-6	CASSRSGQGINSPLHF
TRBV7-3	TRBJ2-5	CASSLSGAETQYF
TRBV5-1	TRBJ1-4	CASSRGARANEKLFF
TRBV9	TRBJ2-7	CASSVEDRGRFYEQYF
TRBV29-1	TRBJ2-5	CSARGSRRETQYF
TRBV11-2	TRBJ1-5	CASSLDFGNSNQPQHF
TRBV7-9	TRBJ2-7	CASSLGTGPWGEQYF
TRBV6-5	TRBJ2-5	CASSYGLLAGEETQYF
TRBV25-1	TRBJ2-1	CASSESIKEGDEQFF
TRBV4-1	TRBJ1-3	CASSQDKWQGAGNTIYF
TRBV9	TRBJ2-1	CASSTPGTGTSEQFF
TRBV5-4	TRBJ2-7	CASSLRDRGHEQYF
TRBV9	TRBJ2-2	CASSAGLESNTGELFF
TRBV19	TRBJ2-2	CASSIFFGAGELFF
TRBV18	TRBJ1-4	CASSRQRATNEKLFF
TRBV13	TRBJ2-5	CASSLGRGQETQYF
TRBV11-2	TRBJ2-3	CASSLDLRDRGLDTQYF
TRBV9	TRBJ1-1	CASSAPGGDHTEAFF
TRBV10-3	TRBJ1-1	CAISEPGDGKNTEAFF
TRBV5-8	TRBJ2-7	CASSYGDRANEQYF
TRBV7-3	TRBJ2-1	CASSLAGGPSNEQFF
TRBV5-1	TRBJ2-2	CASSLAYGPGELFF
TRBV7-9	TRBJ2-7	CASSPTSGETYEQYF
TRBV5-1	TRBJ1-4	CASSRNEQVYYEKLFF
TRBV7-9	TRBJ2-7	CASRSSYEQYF
TRBV25-1	TRBJ2-4	CASGQDIQYF
TRBV5-6	TRBJ2-2	CASFLAGGQPNTGELFF
TRBV6-4	TRBJ2-4	CASSDAGINIQYF
TRBV11-2	TRBJ1-2	CASSLGAVRANYGYTF
TRBV7-3	TRBJ1-1	CASRSTGTVATEAFF
TRBV28	TRBJ2-2	CASSLIEAGVANTGELFF
TRBV13	TRBJ2-1	CASRRAGLSSYNEQFF
TRBV5-1	TRBJ2-7	CASRQGSSYEQYF
TRBV5-1	TRBJ2-3	CASSLTSTDTQYF
TRBV5-1	TRBJ1-4	CASSFLPGQPNEKLFF
TRBV5-1	TRBJ1-1	CASSLGGTGVGNTEAFF
TRBV7-2	TRBJ1-5	CASSLAGARYQPQHF
TRBV7-6	TRBJ2-1	CASSRGGSSYNEQFF